The 13 T cell receptor beta chains given below trace back to one sample, sequenced in a study of blood T cell repertoires in COVID-19. Sequenced by immunoSEQ multiplex PCR; TCRdb stores in-frame clones only, minus some. The sample has 70,000 to 80,000 clones; about nine tenths are singletons. Sequenced: peripheral blood. These TCRs come from a woman between 45 and 60 years old with acute or convalescent COVID-19.

This clone was picked up a small number of times. The junction does not match germline at one end; this may be a read error. This sequence joins TRBV5-6 and TRBJ1-2; tentative D call: TRBD1 (6 bases). The length of the CDR3 is 14 residues. Germline assignment: CDR1 SGHDT and CDR2 YYEEEE. The CDR3 coding sequence is TGTGCCAGCAGCTTGGGGCCGGAACAGGGCTTTGGGGCCTTC. It yields the protein CASSLGPEQGFGAF. The complete variable domain, with remaining parts taken from reference TRBV5-6 and TRBJ1-2, reads DAGVTQSPTHLIKTRGQQVTLRCSPKSGHDTVSWYQQALGQGPQFIFQYYEEEERQRGNFPDRFSGHQFPNYSSELNVNALLLGDSALYLCASSLGPEQGFGAFGSGTRLTVV.

This sequence joins TRBV2 and TRBJ2-1, with 8 bases aligning to TRBD1. Germline CDR1 and CDR2: SNHLY and FYNNEI. With 7 bases clipped from V and 7 bases from J, the junction kept 12 bases outside the gene matches. This CDR3 spans 15 amino acids. CDR3 in amino acids: CASTSRTGRENEQFF. CDR3 DNA sequence: TGTGCCAGCACCTCTCGGACAGGGCGAGAGAATGAGCAGTTCTTC.

The chain has TRBV19 and TRBJ1-6, with D tentatively TRBD1 (5 bases). The V end was cut by 3 bases, the J end by 5 bases, with 8 bases between. The CDR3 is 14 residues long. Germline V gene lookup returns CDR1 LNHDA and CDR2 SQIVND (reference sequence). The CDR3 DNA follows: TGTGCCAGTAGTATTCGGACACATAATTCACCCCTCCACTTT. It yields the protein CASSIRTHNSPLHF.

The rearrangement uses TRBV7-2 and TRBJ1-2; no firm D call. The germline V gene encodes CDR1 SGHTA and CDR2 FQGNSA. Trimming pared 4 bases from V and 0 bases from J, leaving 12 bases between. The CDR3 is made up of 15 amino acids. The CDR3 DNA reads TGTGCCAGCAGCTCTACGCTAGGTCCTAACTATGGCTACACCTTC. Translation gives CASSSTLGPNYGYTF.

There are a few counts of this clone. The chain couples TRBV7-9 to TRBJ1-1, with D unresolved. The germline CDR1 and CDR2 sequences are SEHNR and FQNEAQ (reference sequence). The CDR3 has 18 residues. Trimming removed 1 base from V and 0 bases from J, with 18 bases in between. CDR3 sequence (DNA): TGTGCCAGCAGCTTAGTCAACACGGCGGGAGAACTGAACACTGAAGCTTTCTTT. This gives the protein CASSLVNTAGELNTEAFF.

The chain has TRBV27 and TRBJ2-5, with 7 bases matching TRBD1. The CDR3 runs 13 residues. Germline V gene data show CDR1 as MNHEY and CDR2 as SMNVEV (reference sequence). Trimming took 6 bases from V and 5 from J; bases not matched to a gene: 6. The CDR3 nucleotides are TGTGCCAGCAGCTTGGGACAGTGGGAGACCCAGTACTTC. Its translation is CASSLGQWETQYF.

The chain joins TRBV19 to TRBJ1-4, with 7 bases that match TRBD1. V lost 5 bases to trimming and J lost 8 bases; unmatched junction nucleotides: 11. Germline V CDR1 and CDR2: LNHDA, SQIVND (reference sequence). The CDR3 has 15 amino acids. The CDR3 nucleotides read TGTGCCAGTAGTGCCCTAGGGACAGCCGGGGAAAAACTGTTTTTT. Protein sequence: CASSALGTAGEKLFF.

This clone was counted once. V and J are TRBV27 and TRBJ2-2, with 10 bases that match TRBD1. With 6 bases clipped from V and 6 bases from J, the junction kept 4 bases outside the gene matches. Germline V CDR1 and CDR2: MNHEY, SMNVEV (reference sequence). This CDR3 spans 14 amino acids. The CDR3, as DNA: TGTGCCAGCAGCGAGGACAGGGGGGCCGGGGAGCTGTTTTTT. It specifies CASSEDRGAGELFF.

V is TRBV6-5 and J is TRBJ1-5; tentative D call: TRBD1 (5 bases). The CDR3 length is 16 residues. Germline loops: CDR1 MNHEY, CDR2 SVGAGI. The germline V and J ends were trimmed by 2 bases and 6 bases, with 17 bases remaining between them. CDR3 sequence reads: CASSYGAGLKGQPQHF. For the CDR3, the DNA is TGTGCCAGCAGTTACGGTGCAGGGCTAAAGGGTCAGCCCCAGCATTTT.

The chain links TRBV27 to TRBJ1-4, with TRBD1 identical over 8 bases. The CDR3 covers 14 residues. V trimming: 5 bases; J trimming: 9 bases; junction bases outside the gene matches: 8. Germline V gene sequence: CDR1 MNHEY, CDR2 SMNVEV (reference sequence). As DNA, the CDR3 is TGTGCCAGCAGTATCTCGACAGGGGCTCAAAAACTGTTTTTT. This sequence encodes CASSISTGAQKLFF.

This chain connects TRBV7-9 to TRBJ2-7; D perhaps matches TRBD1 (5 bases). Germline CDR1 SEHNR, CDR2 FQNEAQ (reference sequence). Trimming shortened V by 1 base and J by 7 bases, and 11 bases separated the two germline ends. The CDR3 has 13 amino acids. The CDR3 DNA is TGTGCCAGCAGCTTAGGGGGCAGGGAAGAGCAGTACTTC. This translates into CASSLGGREEQYF.

The gene calls are TRBV5-6 and TRBJ2-3; no firm D call. V lost 4 bases and J 3 bases, leaving 12 bases between the germline ends. The length of the CDR3 is 14 residues. CDR1 is SGHDT, CDR2 YYEEEE, per germline. Here the CDR3 reads CASSELPKTDTQYF. The CDR3 region has the DNA TGTGCCAGCAGCGAACTCCCGAAAACAGATACGCAGTATTTT.

Notes on this clone: This same CDR3 is encoded by further DNA sequences in the sample. J is TRBJ2-3 and V is TRBV6-1; 10 bases are a match to TRBD2. The trim removed 3 bases at V and 5 bases at J, leaving 5 bases unmatched. The CDR3 runs 15 residues. Germline CDR1 reads MNHNS; CDR2 reads SASEGT. CDR3 sequence (DNA): TGTGCCAGCAGTGAGGGTAGCGGGGGGCAAGATACGCAGTATTTT. It yields the protein CASSEGSGGQDTQYF.